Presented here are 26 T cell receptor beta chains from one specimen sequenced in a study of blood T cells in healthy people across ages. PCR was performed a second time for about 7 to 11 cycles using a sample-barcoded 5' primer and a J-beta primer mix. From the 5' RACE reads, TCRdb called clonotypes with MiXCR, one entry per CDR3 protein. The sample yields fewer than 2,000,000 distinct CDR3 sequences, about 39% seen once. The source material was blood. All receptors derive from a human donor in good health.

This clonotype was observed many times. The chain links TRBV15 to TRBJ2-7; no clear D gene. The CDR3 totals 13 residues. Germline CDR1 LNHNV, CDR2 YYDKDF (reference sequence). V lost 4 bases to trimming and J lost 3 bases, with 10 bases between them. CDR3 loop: CATSIGSNYEQYF. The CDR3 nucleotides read TGTGCCACCAGCATTGGTAGTAACTACGAGCAGTACTTC. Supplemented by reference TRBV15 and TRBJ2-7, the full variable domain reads DAMVIQNPRYQVTQFGKPVTLSCSQTLNHNVMYWYQQKSSQAPKLLFHYYDKDFNNEADTPDNFQSRRPNTSFCFLDIRSPGLGDTAMYLCATSIGSNYEQYFGPGTRLTVT.

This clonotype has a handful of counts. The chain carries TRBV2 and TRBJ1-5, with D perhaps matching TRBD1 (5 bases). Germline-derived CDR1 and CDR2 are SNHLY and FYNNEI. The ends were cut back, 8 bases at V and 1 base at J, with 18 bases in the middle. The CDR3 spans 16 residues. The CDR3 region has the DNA TGTGCCAGCGTACTAACCCGAAGGGACAGCAATCAGCCCCAGCATTTT. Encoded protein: CASVLTRRDSNQPQHF.

In DNA form, the CDR3 reads TGTGCCAGCAGTGAACAGGGTTACATGAACACTGAAGCTTTCTTT. Protein product: CASSEQGYMNTEAFF. The chain links TRBV6-1 to TRBJ1-1; D may be TRBD1 (5 bases). This CDR3 has 15 residues. Germline V CDR1 and CDR2: MNHNS, SASEGT. V dropped 2 bases and J dropped 0 bases, with 10 bases sitting between them.

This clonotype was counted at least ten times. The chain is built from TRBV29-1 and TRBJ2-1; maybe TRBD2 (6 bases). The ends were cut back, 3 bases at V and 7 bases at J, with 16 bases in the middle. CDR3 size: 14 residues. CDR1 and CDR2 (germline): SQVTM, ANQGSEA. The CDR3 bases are TGCAGCGTTGAGCGTGAGGGGAGGCCAAATGAGCAGTTCTTC. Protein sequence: CSVEREGRPNEQFF.

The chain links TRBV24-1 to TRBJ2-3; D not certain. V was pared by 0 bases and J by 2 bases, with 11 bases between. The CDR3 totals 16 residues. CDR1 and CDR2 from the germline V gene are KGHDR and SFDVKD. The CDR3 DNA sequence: TGTGCCACCAGTGATTTGTACAACGCTACCACAGATACGCAGTATTTT. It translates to CATSDLYNATTDTQYF.

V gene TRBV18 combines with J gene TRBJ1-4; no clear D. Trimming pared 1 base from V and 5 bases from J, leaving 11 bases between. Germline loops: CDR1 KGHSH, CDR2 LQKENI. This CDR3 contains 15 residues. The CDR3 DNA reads TGTGCCAGCTCACCACGGGGAGGACCGAATGAAAAACTGTTTTTT. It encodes CASSPRGGPNEKLFF.

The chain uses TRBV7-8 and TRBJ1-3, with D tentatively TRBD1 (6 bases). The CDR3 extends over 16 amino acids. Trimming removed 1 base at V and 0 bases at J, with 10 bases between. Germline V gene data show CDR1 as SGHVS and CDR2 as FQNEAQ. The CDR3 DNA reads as TGTGCCAGCAGCTTAGGGGGGCCCCACTCTGGAAACACCATATATTTT. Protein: CASSLGGPHSGNTIYF.

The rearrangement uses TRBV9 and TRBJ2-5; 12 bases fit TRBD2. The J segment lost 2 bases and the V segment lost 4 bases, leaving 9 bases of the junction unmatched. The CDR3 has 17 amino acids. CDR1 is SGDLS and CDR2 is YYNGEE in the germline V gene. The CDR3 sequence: CASSPRTSGEYQETQYF. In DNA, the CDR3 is TGTGCCAGCAGCCCGAGGACTAGCGGGGAGTATCAAGAGACCCAGTACTTC.

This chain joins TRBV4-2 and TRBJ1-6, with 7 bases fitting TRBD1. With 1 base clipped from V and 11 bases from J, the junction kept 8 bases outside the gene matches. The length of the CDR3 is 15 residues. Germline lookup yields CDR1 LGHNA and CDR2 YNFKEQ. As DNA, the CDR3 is TGTGCCAGCAGCCAAGCGGACAGGAGTGCGGCACCCCTCCACTTT. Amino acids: CASSQADRSAAPLHF.

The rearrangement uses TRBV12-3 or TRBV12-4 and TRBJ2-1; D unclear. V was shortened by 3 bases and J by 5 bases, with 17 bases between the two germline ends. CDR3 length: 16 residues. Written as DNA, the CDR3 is TGTGCCAGCAGTTTTCTTGTGGCTCCTGTTGACAATGAGCAGTTCTTC. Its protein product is CASSFLVAPVDNEQFF.

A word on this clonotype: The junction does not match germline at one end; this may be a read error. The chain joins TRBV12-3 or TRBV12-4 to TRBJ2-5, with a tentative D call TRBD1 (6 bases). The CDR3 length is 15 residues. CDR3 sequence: CASSDIHGGEDTQYF. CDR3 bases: TGTGCCAGCAGTGACATCCATGGGGGCGAAGACACCCAGTACTTC.

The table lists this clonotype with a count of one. CDR3 in DNA: TGTGCCAGCAGACGAGCGGACAGGGCCAATCAGCCCCAGCATTTT. It encodes CASRRADRANQPQHF. V gene TRBV12-3 or TRBV12-4 combines with J gene TRBJ1-5, with TRBD1 matching 8 bases. There are 15 residues in the CDR3. The V and J ends lost 6 bases and 3 bases, in that order; junction bases with no gene match: 7.

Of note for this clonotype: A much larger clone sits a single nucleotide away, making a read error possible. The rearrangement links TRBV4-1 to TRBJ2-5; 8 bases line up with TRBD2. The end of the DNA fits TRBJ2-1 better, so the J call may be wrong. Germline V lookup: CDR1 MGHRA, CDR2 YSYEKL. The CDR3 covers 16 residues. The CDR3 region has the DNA TGCGCCAGCAGGCGGGGGGACACTCCGTACCAAGAGACCCAGTTCTTC. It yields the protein CASRRGDTPYQETQFF.

In DNA form, the CDR3 reads TGTGCCAGCAGCTCTAACAGGGGATCGGGGGAGACCCAGTACTTC. It specifies CASSSNRGSGETQYF. J is TRBJ2-5 and V is TRBV7-2; 7 bases match TRBD1. CDR3 length equals 15 residues. CDR1 SGHTA and CDR2 FQGNSA come from the germline V gene. Trimming took 4 bases from V and 5 from J; bases not matched to a gene: 10.

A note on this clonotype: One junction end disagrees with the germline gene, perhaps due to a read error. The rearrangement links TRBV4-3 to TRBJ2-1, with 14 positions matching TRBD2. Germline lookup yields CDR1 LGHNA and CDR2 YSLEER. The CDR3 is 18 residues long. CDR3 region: CASSQNGLAGGSYNEQFF. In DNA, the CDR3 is TGCGCCAGTAGCCAAAATGGACTAGCGGGGGGCTCCTACAATGAGCAGTTCTTC.

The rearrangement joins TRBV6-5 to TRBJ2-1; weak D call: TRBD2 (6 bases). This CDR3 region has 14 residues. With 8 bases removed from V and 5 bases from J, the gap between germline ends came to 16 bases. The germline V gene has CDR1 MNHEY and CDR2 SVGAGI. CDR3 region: CASHTTWGDNEQFF. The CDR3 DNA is TGTGCCAGCCACACCACCTGGGGGGACAATGAGCAGTTCTTC.

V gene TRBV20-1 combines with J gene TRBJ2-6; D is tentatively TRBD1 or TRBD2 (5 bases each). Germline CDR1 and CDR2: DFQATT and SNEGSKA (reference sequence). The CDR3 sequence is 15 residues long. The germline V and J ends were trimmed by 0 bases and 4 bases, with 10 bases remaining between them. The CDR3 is CSARDLGEGANVLTF. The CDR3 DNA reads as TGCAGTGCTAGAGATTTGGGGGAGGGGGCCAACGTCCTGACTTTC.

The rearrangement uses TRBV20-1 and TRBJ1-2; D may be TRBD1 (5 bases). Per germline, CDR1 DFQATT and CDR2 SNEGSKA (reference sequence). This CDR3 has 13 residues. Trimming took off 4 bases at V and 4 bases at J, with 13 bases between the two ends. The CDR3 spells CSANPQVSYGYTF. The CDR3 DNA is TGCAGTGCTAACCCACAGGTTTCCTATGGCTACACCTTC.

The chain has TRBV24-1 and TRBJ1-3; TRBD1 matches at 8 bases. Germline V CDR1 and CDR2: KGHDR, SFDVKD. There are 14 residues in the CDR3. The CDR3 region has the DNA TGTGCAGAAAATACCGGGACAGGAGGAAACACCATATATTTT. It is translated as CAENTGTGGNTIYF.

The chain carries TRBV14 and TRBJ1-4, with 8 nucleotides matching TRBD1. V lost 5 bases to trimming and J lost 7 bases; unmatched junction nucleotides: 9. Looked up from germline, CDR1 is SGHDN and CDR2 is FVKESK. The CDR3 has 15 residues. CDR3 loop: CASSFRTGYFEKLFF. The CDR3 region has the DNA TGTGCCAGCAGCTTCAGGACAGGGTACTTTGAAAAACTGTTTTTT.

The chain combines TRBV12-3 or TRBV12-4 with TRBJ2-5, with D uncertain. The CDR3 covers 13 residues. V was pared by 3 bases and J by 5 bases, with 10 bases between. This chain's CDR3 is CASSFLLWETQYF. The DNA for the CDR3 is TGTGCCAGCAGTTTTCTTCTGTGGGAGACCCAGTACTTC.

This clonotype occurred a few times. The chain's CDR3 is CASSLTWTGSPYEQYF. In DNA, the CDR3 is TGTGCCAGCAGCCTCACTTGGACAGGGTCCCCCTACGAGCAGTACTTC. The gene calls are TRBV7-2 and TRBJ2-7, with 8 bases aligning to TRBD1. The germline gives CDR1 SGHTA, CDR2 FQGNSA. This CDR3 spans 16 amino acids. V lost 5 bases, J lost 2 bases, and 11 bases stayed unmatched.

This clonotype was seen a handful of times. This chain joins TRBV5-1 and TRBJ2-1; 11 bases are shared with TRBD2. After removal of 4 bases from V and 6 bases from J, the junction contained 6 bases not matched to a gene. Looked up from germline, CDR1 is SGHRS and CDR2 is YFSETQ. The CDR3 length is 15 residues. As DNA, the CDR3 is TGCGCCAGCAGCCTGGGACTAGCGGTACTCAATGAGCAGTTCTTC. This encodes CASSLGLAVLNEQFF. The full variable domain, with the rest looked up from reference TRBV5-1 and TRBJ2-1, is KAGVTQTPRYLIKTRGQQVTLSCSPISGHRSVSWYQQTPGQGLQFLFEYFSETQRNKGNFPGRFSGRQFSNSRSEMNVSTLELGDSALYLCASSLGLAVLNEQFFGPGTRLTVL.

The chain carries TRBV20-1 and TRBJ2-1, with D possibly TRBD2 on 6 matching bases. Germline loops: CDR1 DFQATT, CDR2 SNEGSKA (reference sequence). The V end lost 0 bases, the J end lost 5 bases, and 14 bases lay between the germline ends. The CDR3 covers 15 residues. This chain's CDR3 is CSARDGGGRHNEQFF. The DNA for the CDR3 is TGCAGTGCTAGAGATGGGGGAGGAAGACACAATGAGCAGTTCTTC.

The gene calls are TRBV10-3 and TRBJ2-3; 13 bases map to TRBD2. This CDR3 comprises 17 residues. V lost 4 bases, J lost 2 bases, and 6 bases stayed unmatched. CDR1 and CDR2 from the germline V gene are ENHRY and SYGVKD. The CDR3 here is CAISGPGTSGDTDTQYF. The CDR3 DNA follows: TGTGCCATCAGTGGTCCCGGGACTAGCGGGGACACAGATACGCAGTATTTT.

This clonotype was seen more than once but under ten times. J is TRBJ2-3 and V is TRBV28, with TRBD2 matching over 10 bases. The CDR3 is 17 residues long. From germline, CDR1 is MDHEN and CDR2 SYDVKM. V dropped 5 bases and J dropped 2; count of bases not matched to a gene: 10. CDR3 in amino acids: CASSPAELAGNTDTQYF. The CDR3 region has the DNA TGTGCCAGCAGTCCTGCCGAACTAGCGGGGAACACAGATACGCAGTATTTT.